These T cell receptor beta chains were read from a single sample in a study of T cell repertoires in cytomegalovirus infection. TCRdb used MiXCR to reprocess the reads, holding one entry per CDR3 protein. Of approximately 630,000 distinct CDR3 sequences in the sample, more than 20% were seen once. The material sequenced was CD8+ T cells from PBMCs. These TCRs come from a human donor in good health (CMV status not recorded). Some clones in this sample may be carry-over from other donors' samples. Each CDR3 is given with its conserved first and last residue. Each record gives: clone size, D gene, V gene, J gene, CDR3 DNA, CDR3 protein. The D gene is left open where the match is weak. A clone size is listed for some rows: how often the clone was seen (once, few, many), or a class if it is expanded.

NA	NA	TRBV11-1	TRBJ2-5	TGTGCCAGCAGGGCGCCGGGGACTTCAAAGACCCAGTACTTC	CASRAPGTSKTQYF
few	NA	TRBV19	TRBJ1-2	TGTGCCACCCTGCGGAGCCTGGGATATGGCTACACCTTC	CATLRSLGYGYTF
NA	NA	TRBV5-5	TRBJ2-1	TGTGCCAGCAGCCCCCGGGTAGCACCAAACAATGAGCAGTTCTTC	CASSPRVAPNNEQFF
few	TRBD2	TRBV7-9	TRBJ2-1	TGTGCCAGCAGCTCCCTACTAGCGGGGGCCTACAATGAGCAGTTCTTC	CASSSLLAGAYNEQFF
few	TRBD1	TRBV29-1	TRBJ2-6	TGCAGCGGAGGGACAGGCCCCTCTGGGGCCAACGTCCTGACTTTC	CSGGTGPSGANVLTF
NA	NA	TRBV5-4	TRBJ2-2	TGTGCCAGCAAGTTGGGAGGCACCGGGGAGCTGTTTTTT	CASKLGGTGELFF
few	TRBD1	TRBV20-1	TRBJ2-3	TGCAGTGCTAGAGCGGACAGGAGGTACACAGATACGCAGTATTTT	CSARADRRYTDTQYF
NA	NA	TRBV5-1	TRBJ2-2	TGCGCCAGCAGCCTATACAGGGGAGGCACCGGGGAGCTGTTTTTT	CASSLYRGGTGELFF
few	NA	TRBV7-6	TRBJ1-5	TGTGCCAGCAGCTCCGACCTCGAGTCCCAGCATTTT	CASSSDLESQHF
NA	TRBD2	TRBV18	TRBJ2-3	TGTGCCAGCTCACCACCGGGGGGGGATAGCACAGATACGCAGTATTTT	CASSPPGGDSTDTQYF
NA	NA	TRBV7-2	TRBJ2-7	TGTGCCAGCAACATCGACCTCCCTTACGAGCAGTACTTC	CASNIDLPYEQYF
few	TRBD1	TRBV28	TRBJ1-4	TGTGCCAGCAGTTTGGATTTGGAAGATCCGGGACAGGGAAGTGCTAATGAAAAACTGTTTTTT	CASSLDLEDPGQGSANEKLFF
many	TRBD1	TRBV7-3	TRBJ2-1	TGTGCCAGCAGCTTTACAGGGGGCTCCTACAATGAGCAGTTCTTC	CASSFTGGSYNEQFF
few	NA	TRBV5-6	TRBJ2-7	TGTGCCAGCAGCACGGGATCCTTCTCCTACGAGCAGTACTTC	CASSTGSFSYEQYF
NA	NA	TRBV25-1	TRBJ2-5	TGTGCCAGCAGTGAAGGTGGCAGGGCTTCGAGGGAGACCCAGTACTTC	CASSEGGRASRETQYF
few	TRBD1	TRBV5-1	TRBJ2-3	TGCGCCAGCAGCTACCTTCCTGGACAGGGAAGCACAGATACGCAGTATTTT	CASSYLPGQGSTDTQYF
NA	TRBD2	TRBV6-2/TRBV6-3	TRBJ2-7	TGTGCCAGCGGTAAGGGACTAGCGGGGCCTTACGAGCAGTACTTC	CASGKGLAGPYEQYF
once	NA	TRBV25-1	TRBJ2-5	TGTGCCAGCAGTGAATTCCGCAGCCAAGAGACCCAGTACTTC	CASSEFRSQETQYF
many	NA	TRBV7-9	TRBJ2-3	TGTGCCAGCAGCTCCCACCTAAGACAGGATGTGGGCACAGATACGCAGTATTTT	CASSSHLRQDVGTDTQYF
NA	TRBD2	TRBV12-3/TRBV12-4	TRBJ2-1	TGTGCCAGCATCTCCCCCCGGACTAGCGGTTACAATGAGCAGTTCTTC	CASISPRTSGYNEQFF